Presented here are 22 T cell receptor beta chains from one specimen sequenced in a study of T cells in localized non-small cell lung cancer. The repertoire was sequenced with immunoSEQ multiplex PCR; TCRdb's copy has only in-frame clones and lacks some. Among roughly 76,000 clones listed, 80% were seen once. Sequencing used PBMCs, obtained before any cancer treatment. The receptors come from a man aged 35 to 69 with stage II squamous cell lung carcinoma.

The sample holds a few counts of this clone. The CDR3 DNA follows: TGTGCCAGCAGCTACAGGGGCGGCTACACCTTC. Its protein product is CASSYRGGYTF. The chain is built from TRBV28 and TRBJ1-2; TRBD1 agrees at 7 bases. The V gene's germline CDR1 is MDHEN and CDR2 SYDVKM. Losses at the gene ends were 6 bases for V and 8 bases for J; bases not matched to a gene: 3. This CDR3 comprises 11 residues.

This clone was detected once. V is TRBV5-5 and J is TRBJ2-3; the D gene is possibly TRBD2 (6 bases). The CDR3 extends over 16 amino acids. Trimming took 1 base from V and 0 from J, leaving 12 bases between them. The V gene's germline CDR1 is SGHKS and CDR2 YYEKEE (reference sequence). CDR3 amino acids: CASSLILGGSTDTQYF. In DNA, the CDR3 is TGTGCCAGCAGCTTGATCTTGGGGGGTAGCACAGATACGCAGTATTTT.

V gene TRBV9 combines with J gene TRBJ2-5; maybe TRBD2 (5 bases). The CDR3 covers 15 residues. V shed 2 bases and J shed 3 bases, with 14 bases lying between them. Per the germline V gene, CDR1 is SGDLS and CDR2 is YYNGEE. The CDR3 reads CASSVAGFAKETQYF. The DNA of the CDR3 is TGTGCCAGCAGCGTGGCGGGCTTCGCTAAAGAGACCCAGTACTTC. Together with reference TRBV9 and TRBJ2-5, the CDR3 gives the full variable domain: DSGVTQTPKHLITATGQRVTLRCSPRSGDLSVYWYQQSLDQGLQFLIQYYNGEERAKGNILERFSAQQFPDLHSELNLSSLELGDSALYFCASSVAGFAKETQYFGPGTRLLVL.

The chain couples TRBV6-5 to TRBJ2-7; possible D gene TRBD1, 8 bases. Trimming stripped 6 bases from V and 2 bases from J, with 17 bases between. There are 15 residues in the CDR3. Germline assignment: CDR1 MNHEY and CDR2 SVGAGI. As DNA, the CDR3 is TGTGCCAGCAGGGGGGGAGGGACAGGCGCCTACGAGCAGTACTTC. It encodes CASRGGGTGAYEQYF.

This clone turned up a few times. The chain combines TRBV10-1 with TRBJ1-5, with 7 bases that match TRBD1. The CDR3 sequence is 17 residues long. The V segment lost 4 bases and the J segment 0 bases; nucleotides outside the gene matches: 9. The germline CDR1 and CDR2 sequences are WNHNN and SYGVQD (reference sequence). The CDR3 nucleotides are TGCGCCAGCAGTGGGTCGACAGGGACCATTAGCAATCAGCCCCAGCATTTT. Amino acids: CASSGSTGTISNQPQHF.

V is TRBV7-9 and J is TRBJ2-7, with 13 bases that match TRBD2. V lost 5 bases to trimming and J lost 3 bases; unmatched junction nucleotides: 7. Germline CDR1 and CDR2: SEHNR and FQNEAQ (reference sequence). This CDR3 contains 16 residues. DNA for the CDR3: TGTGCCAGCAGCCGACTAGCGGGGGGCCAGGACTACGAGCAGTACTTC. It specifies CASSRLAGGQDYEQYF.

The genes are TRBV11-2 and TRBJ1-3; D not resolved. V was clipped by 5 bases and J by 0 bases, with 14 bases between them. The germline gives CDR1 SGHAT, CDR2 FQNNGV. CDR3 length: 16 residues. The CDR3 reads CASSPRILLSGNTIYF. The CDR3, as DNA: TGTGCCAGCAGCCCGAGGATCCTACTCTCTGGAAACACCATATATTTT.

The chain is built from TRBV19 and TRBJ1-1; D might be TRBD1 (6 bases). Germline V gene sequence: CDR1 LNHDA, CDR2 SQIVND (reference sequence). Trimming cost V 5 bases and J 3 bases, with 13 bases left between them. CDR3 length: 14 residues. CDR3 bases: TGTGCCAGTAGTCTACAGGGCGGTCACACTGAAGCTTTCTTT. Amino acids: CASSLQGGHTEAFF.

This clone was found once. The gene calls are TRBV5-4 and TRBJ2-3, with 9 bases that match TRBD1. CDR1 is SGHNT and CDR2 is YYREEE in the germline V gene (reference sequence). The CDR3 is 16 residues long. V was pared by 4 bases and J by 2 bases, with 8 bases of the junction left unmatched. The CDR3 sequence: CASSPRTGGVTDTQYF. CDR3 coding DNA: TGTGCCAGCAGCCCACGTACAGGGGGCGTCACAGATACGCAGTATTTT.

This clone occurred once. The chain employs TRBV7-2 and TRBJ1-2; unclear D gene. The V gene lost 4 bases and the J gene lost 4 bases, with 13 bases spanning the gap. CDR3 length equals 14 residues. Germline loops: CDR1 SGHTA, CDR2 FQGNSA. CDR3 sequence: CASSSRHPSYGYTF. In nucleotides, the CDR3 is TGTGCCAGCAGCTCTCGCCATCCCTCCTATGGCTACACCTTC. The full variable domain, with the rest looked up from reference TRBV7-2 and TRBJ1-2, is GAGVSQSPSNKVTEKGKDVELRCDPISGHTALYWYRQSLGQGLEFLIYFQGNSAPDKSGLPSDRFSAERTGGSVSTLTIQRTQQEDSAVYLCASSSRHPSYGYTFGSGTRLTVV.

The chain is built from TRBV4-1 and TRBJ1-4; D might be TRBD1 (6 bases). This CDR3 has 17 residues. The V and J ends lost 4 bases and 8 bases respectively, with 23 bases between them. Germline values: CDR1 MGHRA, CDR2 YSYEKL. DNA of the CDR3: TGCGCCAGCAGCCCAATTGGGGGTGGACAGCTGAAGGAAAAACTGTTTTTT. It yields the protein CASSPIGGGQLKEKLFF.

The gene calls are TRBV6-6 and TRBJ2-7, with D uncertain. This CDR3 is built from 13 residues. CDR1 and CDR2 (germline): MNHNY, SVGAGI (reference sequence). Trimming removed 0 bases at V and 3 bases at J, with 6 bases between. CDR3 region: CASSYSEIYEQYF. CDR3 nucleotides: TGTGCCAGCAGTTACTCGGAAATCTACGAGCAGTACTTC.

Only one count was recorded for this clone. V and J are TRBV7-2 and TRBJ2-5; a weak D match, TRBD2 (5 bases). The V end lost 4 bases, the J end lost 1 base, and 10 bases lay between the germline ends. The germline V gene has CDR1 SGHTA and CDR2 FQGNSA. The CDR3 extends over 14 amino acids. CDR3 amino acids: CASSSWSGQETQYF. The CDR3 DNA is TGTGCCAGCAGCTCCTGGAGCGGCCAAGAGACCCAGTACTTC.

The rearrangement links TRBV4-1 to TRBJ2-3, with 9 bases identical to TRBD2. The CDR3 has 16 residues. The germline V gene encodes CDR1 MGHRA and CDR2 YSYEKL. J was trimmed by 4 bases and V by 4 bases; bases with no gene match: 9. The CDR3 DNA follows: TGCGCCAGCAGCCCCCTAGCGGGGCATCCCCCAGATACGCAGTATTTT. Encoded protein: CASSPLAGHPPDTQYF.

The chain uses TRBV27 and TRBJ2-2; D uncertain. The germline V gene encodes CDR1 MNHEY and CDR2 SMNVEV (reference sequence). CDR3 length: 12 amino acids. Trimming removed 10 bases from V and 3 bases from J, with 9 bases in between. CDR3 nucleotides: TGTGCCATCAAGGAAGACACCGGGGAGCTGTTTTTT. Translating gives CAIKEDTGELFF.

In its sample, this clone was seen once. The rearrangement uses TRBV2 and TRBJ2-1; D remains unclear. CDR1 SNHLY and CDR2 FYNNEI come from the germline V gene. The CDR3 is made up of 12 amino acids. Trimming removed 5 bases at V and 0 bases at J, with 2 bases between. The CDR3 spells CASSPSYNEQFF. The CDR3 DNA is TGTGCCAGCAGTCCCTCCTACAATGAGCAGTTCTTC. Drawing the rest from reference TRBV2 and TRBJ2-1, the complete variable domain is EPEVTQTPSHQVTQMGQEVILRCVPISNHLYFYWYRQILGQKVEFLVSFYNNEISEKSEIFDDQFSVERPDGSNFTLKIRSTKLEDSAMYFCASSPSYNEQFFGPGTRLTVL.

This chain connects TRBV11-2 to TRBJ2-1; TRBD2 aligns across 14 bases. The ends lost 1 base at V and 8 bases at J; junction bases unmatched: 4. Germline CDR1 reads SGHAT; CDR2 reads FQNNGV. The CDR3 extends over 16 amino acids. CDR3 protein: CASSLVTSGGAYEQFF. Written as DNA, the CDR3 is TGTGCCAGCAGCTTAGTGACTAGCGGGGGGGCGTATGAGCAGTTCTTC.

This chain links TRBV21-1 with TRBJ2-7; the table's D call, TRBD1, was not checked against the DNA. TRBV21-1 is described as a pseudogene. This CDR3 has 15 residues. CDR3 sequence: CASSKVSRAHWGQYF. The CDR3 nucleotides read TGTGCCAGCAGCAAAGTGTCCAGGGCACACTGGGGGCAGTACTTC.

V usage is TRBV6-1 and J usage is TRBJ2-3; D not resolved. The CDR3 is 12 amino acids. With 6 bases removed from V and 4 bases from J, the gap between germline ends came to 8 bases. CDR1 is MNHNS, CDR2 SASEGT, per germline. The CDR3 DNA is TGTGCCAGCAGCCGCGTAGCAGATACGCAGTATTTT. It translates to CASSRVADTQYF.

The chain combines TRBV5-5 with TRBJ2-2; TRBD1 matches at 7 bases. CDR1 and CDR2 from the germline V gene are SGHKS and YYEKEE (reference sequence). Germline trimming cut 4 bases from V and 4 bases from J; bases unmatched to any gene: 4. The CDR3 totals 14 residues. The CDR3 loop reads CASSVDRVTGELFF. In nucleotides, the CDR3 is TGTGCCAGCAGCGTCGACAGGGTCACCGGGGAGCTGTTTTTT.

This clone was observed a single time. V is TRBV9 and J is TRBJ2-3; D is perhaps TRBD2 (5 bases). The length of the CDR3 is 15 residues. The germline CDR1 and CDR2 sequences are SGDLS and YYNGEE. V dropped 3 bases and J dropped 2 bases, with 13 bases sitting between them. The CDR3 nucleotides read TGTGCCAGCAGCGCCCTCCCCCTAGCCACAGATACGCAGTATTTT. Amino acid sequence: CASSALPLATDTQYF. Drawing the rest from reference TRBV9 and TRBJ2-3, the complete variable domain is DSGVTQTPKHLITATGQRVTLRCSPRSGDLSVYWYQQSLDQGLQFLIQYYNGEERAKGNILERFSAQQFPDLHSELNLSSLELGDSALYFCASSALPLATDTQYFGPGTRLTVL.

This chain joins TRBV4-2 and TRBJ1-1, with 7 bases lining up with TRBD1. Germline trimming cut 0 bases from V and 1 base from J; bases unmatched to any gene: 2. CDR1 is LGHNA and CDR2 is YNFKEQ in the germline V gene. The CDR3 spans 15 residues. CDR3 sequence reads: CASSQDGTANTEAFF. CDR3 nucleotides: TGTGCCAGCAGCCAAGATGGGACAGCGAACACTGAAGCTTTCTTT.